These 9 T cell receptor beta chains were all obtained from the same sample, sequenced in a study of T cells in Graves' hyperthyroidism and ophthalmopathy. Regions amplified from RNA transcripts were the TCR beta CDR3 regions. TCR CDR3 underwent first-round RT-PCR with the HTBI primer set. TCRdb processed the multiplex PCR reads anew with MiXCR; each CDR3 protein has one entry. The profile shows fewer than 900,000 distinct CDR3 sequences, 16% of them singletons. The sample consisted of blood. Source of these receptors: a young man with Graves' hyperthyroidism.

This clonotype was counted ten times or more. CDR3 protein: CASSLLASGSYGTDTQYF. In DNA form, the CDR3 reads TGTGCCAGCAGTTTGTTGGCGAGCGGCTCTTACGGGACAGATACGCAGTATTTT. The rearrangement links TRBV28 to TRBJ2-3; D is perhaps TRBD2 (5 bases). This CDR3 spans 18 amino acids. CDR1 and CDR2 (germline): MDHEN, SYDVKM. Trimming took 3 bases from V and 3 from J, leaving 22 bases between them.

This clonotype was counted ten times or more. J is TRBJ2-3 and V is TRBV6-1, with TRBD2 matching over 9 bases. Trimming at V came to 10 bases and at J to 2 bases, leaving 10 bases not matched to a gene. CDR1 is MNHNS, CDR2 SASEGT, per germline. CDR3 length: 15 residues. CDR3 sequence (DNA): TGTGCCACCCAAACGACTAGCGGAACCACAGATACGCAGTATTTT. As protein: CATQTTSGTTDTQYF.

The J gene is TRBJ2-5, the V gene TRBV5-4; 7 nucleotides agree with TRBD2. CDR3 size: 16 residues. Germline V gene data show CDR1 as SGHNT and CDR2 as YYREEE (reference sequence). Trimming cost V 6 bases and J 5 bases; bases outside gene matches: 16. The CDR3 coding sequence is TGTGCCAGCACCGCGTCGGGGGGAGGGCTCCGCGAGACCCAGTACTTC. Translated, it gives CASTASGGGLRETQYF.

This clonotype came up many times. This chain connects TRBV30 to TRBJ2-7; D gene uncertain. The CDR3 extends over 13 amino acids. V lost 0 bases to trimming and J lost 6 bases, with 12 bases between them. Per germline, CDR1 GTSNPN and CDR2 SVGIG (reference sequence). The CDR3 coding sequence is TGTGCCTGGAGTGTAACCGGAGCCAGCGAGCAGTACTTC. This sequence encodes CAWSVTGASEQYF. The full variable domain, rest sourced from reference TRBV30 and TRBJ2-7, is SQTIHQWPATLVQPVGSPLSLECTVEGTSNPNLYWYRQAAGRGLQLLFYSVGIGQISSEVPQNLSASRPQDRQFILSSKKLLLSDSGFYLCAWSVTGASEQYFGPGTRLTVT.

This clonotype occurred many times. This sequence joins TRBV28 and TRBJ1-2; D is uncertain. Germline CDR1 is MDHEN and CDR2 is SYDVKM. The CDR3 is 14 amino acids. Trimming took 1 base from V and 2 from J, leaving 8 bases between them. CDR3 coding DNA: TGTGCCAGCAGTTTATACGGGCAGAACTATGGCTACACCTTC. Translation gives CASSLYGQNYGYTF.

This clonotype was seen a few times. This sequence may be a read error, since a much larger clone differs from it by one base. The chain combines TRBV7-9 with TRBJ1-1; D gene uncertain. Trimming took 5 bases from V and 0 from J, leaving 7 bases between them. The germline CDR1 and CDR2 sequences are SEHNR and FQNEAQ (reference sequence). CDR3 size: 13 residues. Written as DNA, the CDR3 is TGTGCCAGCAGCCAGAGGTTGAACACTGAAGCTTTCTTT. It is translated as CASSQRLNTEAFF.

This clonotype was found a few times. The chain links TRBV6-5 to TRBJ1-1; D unresolved. The CDR3 runs to 15 residues. Germline loops: CDR1 MNHEY, CDR2 SVGAGI. V lost 0 bases and J lost 1, with 9 bases in between. The DNA of the CDR3 is TGTGCCAGCAGTTACTCGACTATGGGGAACACTGAAGCTTTCTTT. Amino acids: CASSYSTMGNTEAFF.

The J gene is TRBJ2-2, the V gene TRBV6-1, with 16 bases aligning to TRBD2. Germline CDR1 and CDR2: MNHNS and SASEGT. The CDR3 has 17 residues. V was pared by 10 bases and J by 5 bases, with 10 bases of the junction left unmatched. DNA for the CDR3: TGTGCCACCATGGGACTAGCGGGAGGGCCGGGGACCGGGGAGCTGTTTTTT. Protein: CATMGLAGGPGTGELFF.

The V and J genes are TRBV11-2 and TRBJ1-2, with TRBD1 identical over 9 bases. The CDR3 spans 16 residues. The J segment lost 2 bases and the V segment lost 3 bases, leaving 7 bases of the junction unmatched. Germline CDR1 SGHAT, CDR2 FQNNGV. The CDR3 DNA reads as TGTGCCAGCAGCTTGGGACAGGGAGTATCAAACTATGGCTACACCTTC. It yields the protein CASSLGQGVSNYGYTF.